The entry below gives a single T cell receptor beta chain sequence along with its context. Its antigen is unidentified. At one end, the junction sequence differs from germline, possibly due to a read error. The CDR3 runs to 13 residues. From the PCR reads, TCRdb called clonotypes with MiXCR, one entry per CDR3 protein. This sample yields 490,000 or so distinct CDR3 sequences, of which roughly a fifth are seen a single time; about 0.78% belongs to the top ten. These data originate in a study of molecular identifiers for immune sequencing clone quantification. Study-level results: Clone sizes that are highly expanded could be underestimated when identical TCR molecules share a barcode.

Sequencing used naive CD8+ T cells from blood, with Jurkat cell RNA spiked in. The subset: FACS-sorted CD8+CD4-CCR7+CD45RA+ naive T cells. This clonotype was sampled from a human donor in good health. Some libraries in this study had Jurkat cell RNA spiked in. This chain joins TRBV12-3 or TRBV12-4 and TRBJ1-2; D unresolved. Here the CDR3 reads CVSSLQANYGYTF. The CDR3 DNA is TGTGTCAGCAGTCTCCAGGCAAACTATGGCTACACCTTC.